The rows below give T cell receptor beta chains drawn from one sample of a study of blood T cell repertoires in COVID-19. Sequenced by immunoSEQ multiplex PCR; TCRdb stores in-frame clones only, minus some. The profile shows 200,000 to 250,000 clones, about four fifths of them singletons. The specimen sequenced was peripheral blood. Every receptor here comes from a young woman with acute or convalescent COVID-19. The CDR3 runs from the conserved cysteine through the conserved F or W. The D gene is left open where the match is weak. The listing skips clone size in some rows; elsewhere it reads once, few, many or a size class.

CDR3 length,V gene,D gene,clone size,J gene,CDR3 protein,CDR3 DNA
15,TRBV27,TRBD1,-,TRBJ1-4,CASSLRGLFYEKLFF,TGTGCCAGCAGTTTAAGGGGGCTCTTTTATGAAAAACTGTTTTTT
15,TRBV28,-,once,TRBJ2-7,CASSPPGTSSYEQYF,TGTGCCAGCAGTCCCCCCGGGACATCCTCCTACGAGCAGTACTTC
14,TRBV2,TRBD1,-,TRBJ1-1,CASYKTGVPTEAFF,TGTGCCAGCTACAAAACAGGGGTTCCGACTGAAGCTTTCTTT
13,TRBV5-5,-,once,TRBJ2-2,CASSFEFTGELFF,TGTGCCAGCAGCTTCGAATTTACTGGGGAGCTGTTTTTT
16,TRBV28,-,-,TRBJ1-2,CASRTPSPTDDYGYTF,TGTGCCAGCAGGACCCCCTCCCCGACAGACGACTATGGCTACACCTTC
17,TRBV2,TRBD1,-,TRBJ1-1,CASSEALGTGPNTEAFF,TGTGCCAGCAGTGAAGCGCTCGGGACAGGACCGAACACTGAAGCTTTCTTT
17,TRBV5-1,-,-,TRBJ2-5,CASSLGRGPLAEETQYF,TGCGCCAGCAGCTTGGGCAGGGGGCCGCTAGCGGAAGAGACCCAGTACTTC
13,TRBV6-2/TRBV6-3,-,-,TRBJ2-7,CASSYGVEYEQYF,TGTGCCAGCAGTTACGGTGTTGAGTACGAGCAGTACTTC
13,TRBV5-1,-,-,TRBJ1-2,CASREELLYGYTF,TGCGCCAGCAGGGAGGAACTGCTTTATGGCTACACCTTC
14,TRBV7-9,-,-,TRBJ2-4,CASSLTGAKNIQYF,TGTGCCAGCAGCTTGACAGGAGCCAAAAACATTCAGTACTTC
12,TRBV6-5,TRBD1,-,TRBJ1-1,CASSRQGLEAFF,TGTGCCAGCAGTCGACAGGGGTTGGAAGCTTTCTTT
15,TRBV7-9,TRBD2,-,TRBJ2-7,CASSLPTSGLREQYF,TGTGCCAGCAGCCTCCCCACTAGCGGCCTGAGAGAGCAGTACTTC
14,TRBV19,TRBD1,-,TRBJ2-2,CASSFTGGTGELFF,TGTGCCAGTAGTTTTACAGGGGGCACCGGGGAGCTGTTTTTT
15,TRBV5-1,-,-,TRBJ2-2,CASSPGTVNTGELFF,TGCGCCAGCAGCCCGGGGACTGTGAACACCGGGGAGCTGTTTTTT
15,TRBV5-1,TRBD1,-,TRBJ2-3,CASSWGQGDTDTQYF,TGCGCCAGCAGCTGGGGACAGGGTGACACAGATACGCAGTATTTT
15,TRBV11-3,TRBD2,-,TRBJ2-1,CASSLGTSGSSEQFF,TGTGCCAGCAGCTTAGGGACTAGCGGGAGTAGTGAGCAGTTCTTC
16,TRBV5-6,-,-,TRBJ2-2,CASSLWGGPVTGELFF,TGTGCCAGCAGCTTGTGGGGGGGGCCGGTCACCGGGGAGCTGTTTTTT
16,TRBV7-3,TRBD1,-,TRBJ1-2,CASSPGGTGEGYGYTF,TGTGCCAGCAGCCCCGGAGGGACAGGGGAAGGGTATGGCTACACCTTC
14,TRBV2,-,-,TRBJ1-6,CASREDSSNSPLHF,TGTGCCAGCAGAGAGGACAGTAGTAATTCACCCCTCCACTTT
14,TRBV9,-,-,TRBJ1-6,CASSVTGRDSPLHF,TGTGCCAGCAGCGTCACAGGGAGGGATTCACCCCTCCACTTT
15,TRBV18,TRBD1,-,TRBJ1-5,CASSPYGQGDQPQHF,TGTGCCAGCTCACCTTACGGACAGGGAGATCAGCCCCAGCATTTT
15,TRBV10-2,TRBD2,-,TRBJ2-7,CASSRLAGGSYEQYF,TGCGCCAGCAGTAGGTTAGCGGGAGGCTCCTACGAGCAGTACTTC
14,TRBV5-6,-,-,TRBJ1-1,CASSRTERVTEAFF,TGTGCCAGCAGCAGGACGGAGAGGGTCACTGAAGCTTTCTTT
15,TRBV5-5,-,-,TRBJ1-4,CASSPVAGVNEKLFF,TGTGCCAGCAGCCCCGTGGCGGGGGTTAATGAAAAACTGTTTTTT
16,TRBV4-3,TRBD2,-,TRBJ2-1,CASSQEGLAGGLEQFF,TGCGCCAGCAGCCAAGAGGGACTAGCGGGAGGTCTTGAGCAGTTCTTC
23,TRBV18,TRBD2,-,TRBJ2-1,CASSRYRVPGLAGGSSGGDEQFF,TGTGCCAGCTCACGTTACAGGGTGCCGGGACTAGCGGGAGGTTCGTCCGGGGGCGATGAGCAGTTCTTC
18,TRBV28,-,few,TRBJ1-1,CASRLFRPGVGRNTEAFF,TGTGCCAGCCGACTCTTTCGCCCGGGGGTTGGGAGGAACACTGAAGCTTTCTTT
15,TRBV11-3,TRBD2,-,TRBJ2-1,CASSLDGTSYNEQFF,TGTGCCAGCAGCTTAGATGGGACTAGCTACAATGAGCAGTTCTTC
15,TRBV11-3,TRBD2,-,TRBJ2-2,CASSFTSAGTGELFF,TGTGCCAGCAGCTTCACTAGCGCAGGGACCGGGGAGCTGTTTTTT
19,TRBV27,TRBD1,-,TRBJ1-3,CASSLSGQGTGPSGNTIYF,TGTGCCAGCAGTTTATCTGGACAAGGGACAGGTCCCTCTGGAAACACCATATATTTT
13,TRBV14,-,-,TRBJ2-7,CASSQVTVLEQYF,TGTGCCAGCAGCCAAGTAACGGTGCTGGAGCAGTACTTC
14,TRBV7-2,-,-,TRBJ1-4,CASSSQGNYEKLFF,TGTGCCAGCAGCTCGCAGGGAAATTACGAAAAACTGTTTTTT
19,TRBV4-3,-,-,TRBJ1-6,CASSQDLPYASSYNSPLHF,TGCGCCAGCAGCCAAGACTTGCCCTACGCGAGCTCCTATAATTCACCCCTCCACTTT
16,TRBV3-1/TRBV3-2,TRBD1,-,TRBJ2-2,CASSQVVGRGNGELFF,TGTGCCAGCAGCCAGGTAGTCGGCAGGGGGAACGGGGAGCTGTTTTTT
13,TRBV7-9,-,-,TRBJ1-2,CASSPPGLYGYTF,TGTGCCAGCAGCCCCCCAGGGCTCTATGGCTACACCTTC
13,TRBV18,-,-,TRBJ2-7,CASSPGDSYEQYF,TGTGCCAGCTCACCCGGGGACTCCTACGAGCAGTACTTC
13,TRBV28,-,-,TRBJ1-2,CASSLNRAYGYTF,TGTGCCAGCAGTTTGAACAGGGCTTATGGCTACACCTTC
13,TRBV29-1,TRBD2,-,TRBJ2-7,CSAQSTSGDEQYF,TGCAGCGCTCAATCTACTAGCGGGGACGAGCAGTACTTC
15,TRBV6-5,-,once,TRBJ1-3,CASGNRGFSGNTIYF,TGTGCCAGCGGAAATAGGGGCTTCTCTGGAAACACCATATATTTT
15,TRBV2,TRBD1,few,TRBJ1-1,CASRTQGARNTEAFF,TGTGCCAGCAGGACCCAGGGGGCCCGGAACACTGAAGCTTTCTTT
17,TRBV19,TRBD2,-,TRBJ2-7,CASTATGEAGASDEQYF,TGTGCCAGTACGGCTACGGGGGAAGCGGGAGCTTCGGACGAGCAGTACTTC
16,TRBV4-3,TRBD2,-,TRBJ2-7,CASSQDIAGGVYEQYF,TGCGCCAGCAGCCAAGATATAGCGGGAGGGGTTTACGAGCAGTACTTC
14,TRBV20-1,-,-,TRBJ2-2,CSASGLADTGELFF,TGCAGTGCTAGTGGTCTAGCCGACACCGGGGAGCTGTTTTTT
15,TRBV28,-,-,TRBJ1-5,CASSPARQANQPQHF,TGTGCCAGCAGTCCCGCCCGACAAGCCAATCAGCCCCAGCATTTT
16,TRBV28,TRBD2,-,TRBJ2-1,CASSPIAGGPIYEQFF,TGTGCCAGCAGCCCTATAGCGGGAGGGCCTATCTATGAGCAGTTCTTC
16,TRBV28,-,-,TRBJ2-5,CASSFGHRVGVETQYF,TGTGCCAGCAGTTTTGGGCACAGGGTAGGAGTAGAGACCCAGTACTTC
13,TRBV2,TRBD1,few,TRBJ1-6,CATRGTGDSPLHF,TGTGCCACCCGGGGGACAGGGGATTCACCCCTCCACTTT
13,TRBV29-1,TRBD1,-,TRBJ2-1,CSARDRGNNEQFF,TGCAGCGCCCGGGACAGGGGGAACAATGAGCAGTTCTTC
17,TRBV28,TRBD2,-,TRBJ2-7,CASSFNRRTSGTYEQYF,TGTGCCAGCAGTTTTAATCGCCGGACTAGCGGTACCTACGAGCAGTACTTC
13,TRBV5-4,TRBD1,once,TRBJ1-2,CASGQDGNYGYTF,TGTGCCAGTGGACAGGATGGGAACTATGGCTACACCTTC
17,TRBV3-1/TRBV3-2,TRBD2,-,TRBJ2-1,CASSQLPGLAGDNEQFF,TGTGCCAGCAGCCAGCTCCCGGGACTAGCGGGAGACAATGAGCAGTTCTTC
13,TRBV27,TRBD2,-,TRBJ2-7,CASRDSGIGEQYF,TGTGCCAGCAGGGATAGCGGGATTGGCGAGCAGTACTTC
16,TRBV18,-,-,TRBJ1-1,CASSPRQGIRNTEAFF,TGTGCCAGCTCACCACGGCAGGGGATTCGGAACACTGAAGCTTTCTTT